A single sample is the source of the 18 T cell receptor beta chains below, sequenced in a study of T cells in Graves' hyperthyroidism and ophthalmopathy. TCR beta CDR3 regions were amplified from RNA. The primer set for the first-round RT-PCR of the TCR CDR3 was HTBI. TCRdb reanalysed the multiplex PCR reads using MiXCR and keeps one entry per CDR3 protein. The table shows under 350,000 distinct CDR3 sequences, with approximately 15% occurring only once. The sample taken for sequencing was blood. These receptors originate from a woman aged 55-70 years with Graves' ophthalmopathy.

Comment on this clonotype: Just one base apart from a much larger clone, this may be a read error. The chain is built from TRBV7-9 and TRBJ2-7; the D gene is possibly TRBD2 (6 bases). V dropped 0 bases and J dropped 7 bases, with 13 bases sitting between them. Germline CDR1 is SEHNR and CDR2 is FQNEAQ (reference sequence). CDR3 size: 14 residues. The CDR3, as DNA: TGTGCCAGCAGCTTAGCCGCGGCCGGGGGTGAGCAGTACTTC. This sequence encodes CASSLAAAGGEQYF.

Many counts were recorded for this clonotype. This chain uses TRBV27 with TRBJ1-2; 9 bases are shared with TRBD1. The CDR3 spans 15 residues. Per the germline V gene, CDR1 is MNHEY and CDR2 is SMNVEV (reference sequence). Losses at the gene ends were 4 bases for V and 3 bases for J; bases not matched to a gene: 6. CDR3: CASSSGTGWDYGYTF. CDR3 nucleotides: TGTGCCAGCAGTTCAGGGACAGGGTGGGACTATGGCTACACCTTC.

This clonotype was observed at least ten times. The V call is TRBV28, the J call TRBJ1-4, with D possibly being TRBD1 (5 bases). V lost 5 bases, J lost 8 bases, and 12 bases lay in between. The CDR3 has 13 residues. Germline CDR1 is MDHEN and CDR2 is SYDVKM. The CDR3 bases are TGTGCCAGCAGTGTCGGGGGTCTGGAAAAACTGTTTTTT. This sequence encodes CASSVGGLEKLFF.

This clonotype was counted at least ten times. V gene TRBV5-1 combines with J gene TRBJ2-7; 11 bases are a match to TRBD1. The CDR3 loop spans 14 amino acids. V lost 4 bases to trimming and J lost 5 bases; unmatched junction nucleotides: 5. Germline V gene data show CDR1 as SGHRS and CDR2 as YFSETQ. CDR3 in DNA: TGCGCCAGCAGCCGCGCGGGACAGGGGGACGAGCAGTACTTC. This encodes CASSRAGQGDEQYF.

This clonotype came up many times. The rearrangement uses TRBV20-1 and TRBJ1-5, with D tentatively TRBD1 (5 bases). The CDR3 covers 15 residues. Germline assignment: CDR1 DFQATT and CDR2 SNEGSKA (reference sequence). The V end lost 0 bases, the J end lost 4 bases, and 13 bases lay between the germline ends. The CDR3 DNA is TGCAGTGCTAGAGAATATCCGACAGAAAATCAGCCCCAGCATTTT. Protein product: CSAREYPTENQPQHF.

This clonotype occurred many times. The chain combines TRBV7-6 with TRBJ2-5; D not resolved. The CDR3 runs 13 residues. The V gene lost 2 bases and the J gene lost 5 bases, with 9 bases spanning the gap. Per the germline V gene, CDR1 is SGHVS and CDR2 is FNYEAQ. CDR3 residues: CASSLNRVETQYF. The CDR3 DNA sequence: TGTGCCAGCAGCTTAAATAGGGTGGAGACCCAGTACTTC.

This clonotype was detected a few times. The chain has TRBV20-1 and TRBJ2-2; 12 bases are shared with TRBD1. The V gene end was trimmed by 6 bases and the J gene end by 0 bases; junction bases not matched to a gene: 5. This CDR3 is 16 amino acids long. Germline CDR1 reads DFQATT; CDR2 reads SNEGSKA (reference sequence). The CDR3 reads CSANRDRGPNTGELFF. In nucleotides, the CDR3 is TGCAGTGCGAACCGGGACAGGGGGCCGAACACCGGGGAGCTGTTTTTT.

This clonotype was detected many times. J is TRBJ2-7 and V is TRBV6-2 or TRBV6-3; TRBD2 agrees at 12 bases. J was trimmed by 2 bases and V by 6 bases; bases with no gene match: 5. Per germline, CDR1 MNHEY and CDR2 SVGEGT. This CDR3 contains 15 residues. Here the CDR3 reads CASSQGLAGTYEQYF. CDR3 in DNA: TGTGCCAGCAGCCAAGGACTAGCGGGGACCTACGAGCAGTACTTC.

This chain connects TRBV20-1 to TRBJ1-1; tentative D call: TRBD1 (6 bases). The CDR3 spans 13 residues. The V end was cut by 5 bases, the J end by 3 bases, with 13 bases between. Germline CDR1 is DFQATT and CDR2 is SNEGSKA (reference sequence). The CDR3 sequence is CSARLRGYTEAFF. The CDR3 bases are TGCAGTGCTCGACTCAGGGGTTACACTGAAGCTTTCTTT.

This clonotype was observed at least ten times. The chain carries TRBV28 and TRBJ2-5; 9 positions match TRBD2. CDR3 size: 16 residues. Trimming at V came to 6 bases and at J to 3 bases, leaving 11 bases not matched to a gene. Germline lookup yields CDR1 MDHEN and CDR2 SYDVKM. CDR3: CASSDLAGDMEETQYF. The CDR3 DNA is TGTGCCAGCAGCGATTTAGCGGGAGATATGGAAGAGACCCAGTACTTC.

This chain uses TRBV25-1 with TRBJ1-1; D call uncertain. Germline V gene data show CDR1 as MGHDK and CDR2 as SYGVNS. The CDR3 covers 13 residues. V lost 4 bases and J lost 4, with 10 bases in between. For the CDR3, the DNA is TGTGCCAGCAGTGTAAGGGAGGGCACTGAAGCTTTCTTT. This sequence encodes CASSVREGTEAFF. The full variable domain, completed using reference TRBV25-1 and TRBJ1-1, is EADIYQTPRYLVIGTGKKITLECSQTMGHDKMYWYQQDPGMELHLIHYSYGVNSTEKGDLSSESTVSRIRTEHFPLTLESARPSHTSQYLCASSVREGTEAFFGQGTRLTVV.

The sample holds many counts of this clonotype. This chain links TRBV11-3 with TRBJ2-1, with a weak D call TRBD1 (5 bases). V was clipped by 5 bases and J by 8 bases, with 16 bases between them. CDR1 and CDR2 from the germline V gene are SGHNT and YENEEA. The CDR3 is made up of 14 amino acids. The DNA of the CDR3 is TGTGCCAGCAGCGGTCCAGGGTCCGTTCATGAGCAGTTCTTC. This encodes CASSGPGSVHEQFF.

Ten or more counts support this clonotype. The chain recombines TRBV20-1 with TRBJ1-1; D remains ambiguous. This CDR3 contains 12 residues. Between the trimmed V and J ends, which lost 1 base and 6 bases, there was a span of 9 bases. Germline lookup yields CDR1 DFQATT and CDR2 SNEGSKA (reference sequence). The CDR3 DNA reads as TGCAGTGCTAGAGGTGAGCCTCCTGAAGCTTTCTTT. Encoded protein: CSARGEPPEAFF.

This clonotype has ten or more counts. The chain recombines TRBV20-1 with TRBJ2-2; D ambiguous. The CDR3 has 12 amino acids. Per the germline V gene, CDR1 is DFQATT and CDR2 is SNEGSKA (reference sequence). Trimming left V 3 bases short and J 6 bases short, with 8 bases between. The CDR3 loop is CSARSDSGELFF. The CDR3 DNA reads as TGCAGTGCTAGGTCTGACTCCGGGGAGCTGTTTTTT.

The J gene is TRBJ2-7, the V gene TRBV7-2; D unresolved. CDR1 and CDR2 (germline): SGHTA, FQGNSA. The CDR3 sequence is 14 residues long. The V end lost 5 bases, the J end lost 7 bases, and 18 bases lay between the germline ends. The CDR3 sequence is CASSLGRTSGEQYF. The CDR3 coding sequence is TGTGCCAGCAGCCTCGGACGTACAAGTGGGGAGCAGTACTTC.

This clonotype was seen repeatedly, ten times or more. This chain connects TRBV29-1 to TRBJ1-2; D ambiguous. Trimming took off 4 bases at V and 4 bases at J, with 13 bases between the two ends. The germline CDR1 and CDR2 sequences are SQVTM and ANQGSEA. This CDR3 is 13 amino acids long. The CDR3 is CSVAEGFGYGYTF. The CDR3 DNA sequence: TGCAGCGTTGCCGAAGGGTTCGGCTATGGCTACACCTTC.

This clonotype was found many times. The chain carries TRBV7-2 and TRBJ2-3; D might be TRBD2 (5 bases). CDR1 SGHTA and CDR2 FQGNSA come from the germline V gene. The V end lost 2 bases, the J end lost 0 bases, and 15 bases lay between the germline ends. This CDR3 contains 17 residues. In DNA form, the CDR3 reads TGTGCCAGCAGCTTACAGGTTTCTAGCACTAGCACAGATACGCAGTATTTT. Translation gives CASSLQVSSTSTDTQYF.

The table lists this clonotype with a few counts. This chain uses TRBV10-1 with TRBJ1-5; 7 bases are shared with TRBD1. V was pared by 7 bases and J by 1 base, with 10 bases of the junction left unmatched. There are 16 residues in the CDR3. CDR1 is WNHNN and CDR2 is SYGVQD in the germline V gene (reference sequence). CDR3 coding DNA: TGCGCCAGCACCCTCCCGGGACAGAAAAGCAATCAGCCCCAGCATTTT. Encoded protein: CASTLPGQKSNQPQHF.